This passage covers 15 T cell receptor beta chains from one sample sequenced in a study of T-cell memory formation after mild COVID-19. TCRdb called the 5' RACE reads again in MiXCR, with one record for every CDR3 protein. The sample lists about 400,000 distinct CDR3 sequences, about 20% occurring once. The sequencing sample was made of PBMCs or a T cell subset sorted from them (not recorded which). The source is a young man who had mild COVID-19 (a few samples of this study predate the infection). Cell type and time point are not known.

This clonotype was counted many times. The chain uses TRBV5-1 and TRBJ1-5; D is perhaps TRBD1 (6 bases). This CDR3 has 14 residues. The V end lost 4 bases, the J end lost 7 bases, and 15 bases lay between the germline ends. CDR1 and CDR2 (germline): SGHRS, YFSETQ. Here the CDR3 reads CASSPEGVGQPQHF. CDR3 bases: TGCGCCAGCAGCCCCGAGGGGGTAGGGCAGCCCCAGCATTTT.

The V call is TRBV11-1, the J call TRBJ2-6; 12 bases align to TRBD1. The length of the CDR3 is 19 residues. With V trimmed by 1 base and J by 1 base, 5 bases remained unmatched. Germline-derived CDR1 and CDR2 are SGHAT and FQDESV (reference sequence). CDR3 DNA sequence: TGTGCCAGCAGCTTAGGCCGGGACAGGGGGCTTTCTGGGGCCAACGTCCTGACTTTC. Its translation: CASSLGRDRGLSGANVLTF.

CDR3 residues: CASSTLRARANVLTF. CDR3 in DNA: TGTGCCAGCAGCACCCTTAGGGCTCGGGCCAACGTCCTGACTTTC. The chain couples TRBV7-9 to TRBJ2-6, with D hard to call. Between the trimmed V and J ends, which lost 5 bases and 5 bases, there was a span of 13 bases. In germline, CDR1 is SEHNR, CDR2 FQNEAQ (reference sequence). CDR3 length: 15 residues.

This clonotype was seen only a few times. The chain is built from TRBV4-3 and TRBJ2-3; D gene ambiguous. V lost 6 bases to trimming and J lost 5 bases, with 9 bases between them. CDR3 size: 12 residues. Germline CDR1 and CDR2: LGHNA and YSLEER. As DNA, the CDR3 is TGCGCCAGCAGTCGGTCCTTAGATACGCAGTATTTT. Its protein product is CASSRSLDTQYF.

This chain links TRBV7-3 with TRBJ1-6; D not resolved. The CDR3 has 15 amino acids. The V end lost 2 bases, the J end lost 9 bases, and 14 bases lay between the germline ends. CDR1 is SGHTA, CDR2 FQGTGA, per germline. This chain's CDR3 is CASSLGSGIGSPLHF. As DNA, the CDR3 is TGTGCCAGCAGCTTAGGATCGGGGATTGGTTCACCCCTCCACTTT.

The V and J genes are TRBV2 and TRBJ2-7; 13 bases are a match to TRBD2. V shed 6 bases, J shed 6 bases, and the junction held 2 bases outside the gene matches. Germline loops: CDR1 SNHLY, CDR2 FYNNEI. The CDR3 covers 13 residues. The CDR3 here is CASRLAGGREQYF. CDR3 DNA sequence: TGTGCCAGCAGACTAGCGGGGGGGCGCGAGCAGTACTTC.

This clonotype showed up just a few times. J is TRBJ1-6 and V is TRBV7-9; D possibly corresponds to TRBD1 (5 bases). Trimming pared 5 bases from V and 14 bases from J, leaving 22 bases between. The CDR3 runs to 15 residues. CDR1 and CDR2 from the germline V gene are SEHNR and FQNEAQ (reference sequence). CDR3 DNA: TGTGCCAGCAGCGAAACTGAGGTCCGCGGGGGGTCCCTCCACTTT. Residues: CASSETEVRGGSLHF. Filled out from reference TRBV7-9 and TRBJ1-6, the complete variable domain reads DTGVSQNPRHKITKRGQNVTFRCDPISEHNRLYWYRQTLGQGPEFLTYFQNEAQLEKSRLLSDRFSAERPKGSFSTLEIQRTEQGDSAMYLCASSETEVRGGSLHFGNGTRLTVT.

The chain combines TRBV4-1 with TRBJ2-7; D call uncertain. CDR3 length equals 13 residues. With 5 bases removed from V and 2 bases from J, the gap between germline ends came to 10 bases. In germline, CDR1 is MGHRA, CDR2 YSYEKL. In DNA form, the CDR3 reads TGCGCCAGCAGCTACCGGGCGACCTACGAGCAGTACTTC. Its translation: CASSYRATYEQYF.

This clonotype has a handful of counts. The chain employs TRBV27 and TRBJ2-1; 8 bases are shared with TRBD2. Losses at the gene ends were 7 bases for V and 2 bases for J; bases not matched to a gene: 10. The CDR3 sequence is 16 residues long. The germline V gene has CDR1 MNHEY and CDR2 SMNVEV (reference sequence). CDR3 sequence: CASNNREGTAYNEQFF. The CDR3 DNA is TGTGCCAGCAACAATCGGGAGGGGACGGCCTACAATGAGCAGTTCTTC.

In its sample, this clonotype was seen a few times. CDR3 sequence (DNA): TGTGCCAGCAGCTTAACATCTGCTCGCTTCTCTGGGGCCAACGTCCTGACTTTC. It is translated as CASSLTSARFSGANVLTF. The J gene is TRBJ2-6, the V gene TRBV11-3; D uncertain. Between the trimmed V and J ends, which lost 2 bases and 0 bases, there was a span of 14 bases. Germline CDR1 and CDR2: SGHNT and YENEEA. CDR3 length equals 18 residues.

There are a few counts of this clonotype. This chain links TRBV20-1 with TRBJ1-5; D is undetermined. The germline V gene has CDR1 DFQATT and CDR2 SNEGSKA (reference sequence). Trimming cost V 0 bases and J 5 bases, with 11 bases left between them. This CDR3 has 14 amino acids. The CDR3, as DNA: TGCAGTGCTAGAGACCGGCACTTTCATCAGCCCCAGCATTTT. Protein: CSARDRHFHQPQHF.

The chain recombines TRBV4-1 with TRBJ2-2, with D unresolved. The V end was cut by 1 base, the J end by 6 bases, with 18 bases between. The CDR3 consists of 17 residues. Germline-derived CDR1 and CDR2 are MGHRA and YSYEKL. CDR3: CASSQGLKSRLPGELFF. Written as DNA, the CDR3 is TGCGCCAGCAGCCAAGGCCTGAAATCTAGGTTACCCGGGGAGCTGTTTTTT.

This clonotype was seen only a few times. The V call is TRBV7-6, the J call TRBJ1-1; D is ambiguous. The CDR3 runs 12 residues. Germline assignment: CDR1 SGHVS and CDR2 FNYEAQ. V was pared by 7 bases and J by 2 bases, with 8 bases between. The CDR3 region is CASTSGNTEAFF. The CDR3 DNA follows: TGTGCCAGCACTTCCGGTAACACTGAAGCTTTCTTT. Full variable domain (remainder filled in from reference TRBV7-6 and TRBJ1-1): GAGVSQSPRYKVTKRGQDVALRCDPISGHVSLYWYRQALGQGPEFLTYFNYEAQQDKSGLPNDRFSAERPEGSISTLTIQRTEQRDSAMYRCASTSGNTEAFFGQGTRLTVV.

This clonotype was recorded a few times. The chain couples TRBV28 to TRBJ2-3, with D perhaps TRBD1 or TRBD2 (6 bases each). The CDR3 length is 15 residues. Trimming left V 6 bases short and J 4 bases short, with 17 bases between. In germline, CDR1 is MDHEN, CDR2 SYDVKM. The CDR3 DNA reads TGTGCCAGCAGCTTCCCGCCAGGGGAGGCAGATACGCAGTATTTT. This gives the protein CASSFPPGEADTQYF.

This clonotype was detected ten times or more. The genes are TRBV7-9 and TRBJ2-3, with 7 bases identical to TRBD1. V shed 3 bases, J shed 4 bases, and the junction held 7 bases outside the gene matches. This CDR3 is 15 amino acids long. Germline loops: CDR1 SEHNR, CDR2 FQNEAQ (reference sequence). CDR3 nucleotide sequence: TGTGCCAGCAGCTTCACCGGGACAGTTGCAGATACGCAGTATTTT. Its protein product is CASSFTGTVADTQYF.